This TCR beta chain was captured by sequencing in a study of regulatory T cells in long-lasting Graves disease. Time point noted: persistent/refractory GD, antithyroid drugs over 5 years with positive TRAb. After RNA was extracted from PBMCs, the TCR library was made from it. Researchers made TCR beta libraries by using iRepertoire HTBI primers and running Arm-PCR on CDR3 regions. TCRdb redid the calling of the multiplex PCR reads with MiXCR, one entry per CDR3 protein. The table records over 450,000 distinct CDR3 sequences, about 22% of them present only once. This clonotype showed up just a few times. This clonotype originated in a female donor with Graves disease. Here the sequenced sample was peripheral blood mononuclear cells (PBMCs), taken when the disease was refractory, from a patient treated with antithyroid drugs.

Written as DNA, the CDR3 is TGTGCCAGCAGCGTCACATGGGGGACTAGCGGGACTGAGACCCAGTACTTC. Its translation is CASSVTWGTSGTETQYF. The chain has TRBV9 and TRBJ2-5; 13 bases align to TRBD2. V dropped 2 bases and J dropped 5; count of bases not matched to a gene: 9. Germline-derived CDR1 and CDR2 are SGDLS and YYNGEE. The CDR3 length is 17 residues.